This is a list of T cell receptor beta chains from one sample in a study of blood T cell repertoires in COVID-19. Produced via immunoSEQ multiplex PCR; TCRdb's table is partial and in-frame only. The repertoire holds 110,000 to 150,000 clones, with 80% to 90% as singletons. Sequencing was performed on peripheral blood. The receptor set was obtained from an elderly woman with acute or convalescent COVID-19. The CDR3 runs from the conserved cysteine through the conserved F or W. D genes are given only for firm matches. Size tells how often a clone was seen (once, few, many) or the class of an expanded clone, and some rows leave it out.

D: .; J: TRBJ1-1; V: TRBV14; size: .; CDR3: CASSPTGNVNTEAFF; DNA: TGTGCCAGCAGCCCTACCGGTAACGTGAACACTGAAGCTTTCTTT
D: .; J: TRBJ1-1; V: TRBV2; size: .; CDR3: CASSEASGGANTEAFF; DNA: TGTGCCAGCAGTGAAGCATCAGGAGGTGCGAACACTGAAGCTTTCTTT
D: .; J: TRBJ1-1; V: TRBV6-9; size: .; CDR3: CASSYGQGREGTEAFF; DNA: TGTGCCAGCAGTTATGGTCAGGGTAGGGAAGGCACTGAAGCTTTCTTT
D: TRBD2; J: TRBJ2-2; V: TRBV2; size: .; CDR3: CASRGLAGTGELFF; DNA: TGTGCCAGCAGGGGACTAGCGGGCACCGGGGAGCTGTTTTTT
D: .; J: TRBJ1-3; V: TRBV6-5; size: .; CDR3: CASSYSNIQGTSTIYF; DNA: TGTGCCAGCAGTTACTCGAATATCCAGGGGACAAGCACCATATATTTT
D: .; J: TRBJ1-1; V: TRBV27; size: .; CDR3: CARDTEAFF; DNA: TGTGCCCGGGACACTGAAGCTTTCTTT
D: .; J: TRBJ1-1; V: TRBV11-1; size: .; CDR3: CASTPIGEGMNTEAFF; DNA: TGTGCCAGCACCCCAATAGGGGAGGGAATGAACACTGAAGCTTTCTTT
D: .; J: TRBJ2-3; V: TRBV13; size: .; CDR3: CASSLGRGAGKRGTQYF; DNA: TGTGCCAGCAGCTTAGGCCGGGGAGCGGGTAAACGGGGTACGCAGTATTTT
D: .; J: TRBJ2-2; V: TRBV27; size: once; CDR3: CASSPGLRIYTGELFF; DNA: TGTGCCAGCAGTCCAGGGCTTAGGATCTACACCGGGGAGCTGTTTTTT
D: TRBD1; J: TRBJ1-2; V: TRBV19; size: .; CDR3: CASSIGRQGVRGYTF; DNA: TGTGCCAGTAGTATAGGGAGACAGGGAGTTCGTGGCTACACCTTC
D: .; J: TRBJ2-1; V: TRBV7-2; size: .; CDR3: CASSLMSSPGYNEQFF; DNA: TGTGCCAGCAGCTTAATGAGTAGCCCTGGGTACAATGAGCAGTTCTTC
D: .; J: TRBJ1-4; V: TRBV29-1; size: .; CDR3: CSVVGVSVEKLFF; DNA: TGCAGCGTTGTCGGGGTTAGTGTTGAAAAACTGTTTTTT
D: .; J: TRBJ1-1; V: TRBV5-1; size: .; CDR3: CASSPTMNTEAFF; DNA: TGCGCCAGCAGCCCGACAATGAACACTGAAGCTTTCTTT
D: .; J: TRBJ2-3; V: TRBV4-2; size: .; CDR3: CASSHTTGYGTDTQYF; DNA: TGTGCCAGCAGCCATACTACAGGGTACGGCACAGATACGCAGTATTTT
D: .; J: TRBJ1-5; V: TRBV7-2; size: .; CDR3: CASSLVQNSNQPQHF; DNA: TGTGCCAGCAGCTTAGTACAGAATAGCAATCAGCCCCAGCATTTT
D: TRBD1; J: TRBJ2-5; V: TRBV4-1; size: .; CDR3: CASSQDLLGQAAKTQYF; DNA: TGCGCCAGCAGCCAAGATCTTTTGGGACAGGCGGCGAAGACCCAGTACTTC
D: TRBD2; J: TRBJ2-1; V: TRBV3-1/TRBV3-2; size: .; CDR3: CASSHPGTSNWNEQFF; DNA: TGTGCCAGCAGCCACCCCGGGACTAGCAACTGGAATGAGCAGTTCTTC
D: TRBD2; J: TRBJ2-5; V: TRBV6-1; size: .; CDR3: CASSEDESSGLETQYF; DNA: TGTGCCAGCAGTGAAGACGAATCTAGCGGGTTGGAGACCCAGTACTTC
D: .; J: TRBJ1-1; V: TRBV10-3; size: .; CDR3: CAISESQAGLNTEAFF; DNA: TGTGCCATCAGTGAGTCACAAGCAGGATTGAACACTGAAGCTTTCTTT
D: .; J: TRBJ1-1; V: TRBV20-1; size: .; CDR3: CSASFFGGNTEAFF; DNA: TGCAGTGCTAGTTTCTTCGGGGGGAACACTGAAGCTTTCTTT
D: .; J: TRBJ2-2; V: TRBV5-1; size: .; CDR3: CASKQGTTGELFF; DNA: TGCGCCAGCAAACAGGGAACCACCGGGGAGCTGTTTTTT
D: TRBD1; J: TRBJ2-7; V: TRBV19; size: .; CDR3: CASSIGTGSYKQYF; DNA: TGTGCCAGTAGTATAGGGACAGGGAGTTACAAGCAGTACTTC